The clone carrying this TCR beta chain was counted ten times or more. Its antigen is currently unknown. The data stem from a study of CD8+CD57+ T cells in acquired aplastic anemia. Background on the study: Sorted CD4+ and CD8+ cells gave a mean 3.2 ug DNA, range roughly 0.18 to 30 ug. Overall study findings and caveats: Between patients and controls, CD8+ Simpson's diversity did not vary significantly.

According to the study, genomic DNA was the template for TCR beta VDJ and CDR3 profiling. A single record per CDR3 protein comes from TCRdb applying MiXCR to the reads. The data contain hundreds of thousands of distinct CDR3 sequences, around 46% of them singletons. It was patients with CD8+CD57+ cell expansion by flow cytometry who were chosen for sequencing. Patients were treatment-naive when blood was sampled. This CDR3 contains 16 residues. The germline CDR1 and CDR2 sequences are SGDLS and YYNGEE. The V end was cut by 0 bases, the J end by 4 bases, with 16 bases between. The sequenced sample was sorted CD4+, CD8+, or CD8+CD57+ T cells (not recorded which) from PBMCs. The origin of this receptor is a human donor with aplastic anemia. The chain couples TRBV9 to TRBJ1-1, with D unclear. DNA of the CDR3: TGTGCCAGCAGCGTAGCGTGGAACAGCACTGGCACTGAAGCTTTCTTT. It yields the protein CASSVAWNSTGTEAFF.